One and the same sample provided the 29 T cell receptor beta chains below, sequenced in a study of T cells in Graves' hyperthyroidism and ophthalmopathy. RNA transcripts were the template for amplifying TCR beta CDR3 regions. A set of HTBI primers served as the primers for a first-round RT-PCR of the TCR CDR3. In TCRdb, the multiplex PCR reads were re-called with MiXCR into one record per CDR3 protein. The sample lists a few hundred thousand distinct CDR3 sequences, about 15% occurring once. Sequenced sample: blood. The receptors here all came from a woman between 18 and 30 years old with Graves' ophthalmopathy.

At least ten counts were recorded for this clonotype. A read error may produce the germline difference seen at one junction end. The gene calls are TRBV6-1 and TRBJ2-7, with 7 bases that match TRBD2. Germline assignment: CDR1 MNHNS and CDR2 SASEGT. CDR3 length: 13 residues. The CDR3 bases are TGTGCCAGCAGTAAAGCGGGGACCCGCGAGCAGTACTTC. Residues: CASSKAGTREQYF.

This clonotype occurred many times. The chain links TRBV20-1 to TRBJ2-7; TRBD2 is a possible D gene (6 bases). Germline V gives CDR1 DFQATT, CDR2 SNEGSKA (reference sequence). The length of the CDR3 is 12 residues. The germline V and J ends were trimmed by 5 bases and 2 bases, with 10 bases remaining between them. CDR3 in DNA: TGCAGTGCTCGGGACTCCCCCTACGAGCAGTACTTC. It specifies CSARDSPYEQYF.

This chain uses TRBV30 with TRBJ2-3; the D call may be TRBD1 or TRBD2 (6 bases each). From germline, CDR1 is GTSNPN and CDR2 SVGIG (reference sequence). CDR3 length: 16 amino acids. Trimming left V 5 bases short and J 8 bases short, with 26 bases between. The CDR3 sequence is CAWEPSQSGGGGTQYF. The CDR3 DNA is TGTGCCTGGGAGCCATCCCAATCCGGGGGCGGAGGTACGCAGTATTTT.

The chain carries TRBV4-3 and TRBJ2-5; 7 bases are shared with TRBD1. There are 15 residues in the CDR3. The ends lost 1 base at V and 4 bases at J; junction bases unmatched: 6. Looked up from germline, CDR1 is LGHNA and CDR2 is YSLEER. This CDR3 is CASSQGTGTGETQYF. DNA of the CDR3: TGCGCCAGCAGCCAAGGGACAGGAACGGGAGAGACCCAGTACTTC.

This clonotype was picked up many times. The V gene is TRBV18, the J gene TRBJ2-1; 7 bases are shared with TRBD1. Germline V gene data show CDR1 as KGHSH and CDR2 as LQKENI. CDR3 length: 16 amino acids. The V and J ends lost 2 bases and 3 bases, in that order; junction bases with no gene match: 7. CDR3 in amino acids: CASSPLGQGDYNEQFF. The CDR3 bases are TGTGCCAGCTCACCATTAGGTCAGGGGGACTACAATGAGCAGTTCTTC.

J is TRBJ1-2 and V is TRBV29-1; 9 nucleotides match TRBD1. Trimming took 3 bases from V and 8 from J; bases not matched to a gene: 7. Germline assignment: CDR1 SQVTM and CDR2 ANQGSEA. This CDR3 region has 13 residues. The CDR3 coding sequence is TGCAGCGTTGATAAGGACAGGGGTAGCGGCTACACCTTC. It is translated as CSVDKDRGSGYTF.

This clonotype was counted ten times or more. The chain recombines TRBV11-2 with TRBJ1-1, with 8 nucleotides matching TRBD1. Germline loops: CDR1 SGHAT, CDR2 FQNNGV. This CDR3 spans 14 amino acids. The J segment lost 5 bases and the V segment lost 4 bases, leaving 6 bases of the junction unmatched. For the CDR3, the DNA is TGTGCCAGCAGCTCCGACAGGGGAGCGACTGAAGCTTTCTTT. It encodes CASSSDRGATEAFF.

This clonotype has a handful of counts. The rearrangement links TRBV18 to TRBJ1-1; 8 bases fit TRBD1. CDR3 size: 16 residues. The V segment lost 4 bases and the J segment 3 bases; nucleotides outside the gene matches: 10. Germline CDR1 is KGHSH and CDR2 is LQKENI. CDR3 in amino acids: CASSLRQGRVDTEAFF. The CDR3, as DNA: TGTGCCAGCTCACTAAGACAGGGGAGGGTTGACACTGAAGCTTTCTTT.

This chain connects TRBV5-1 to TRBJ1-1; 10 positions agree with TRBD1. The CDR3 runs 17 residues. V shed 3 bases, J shed 0 bases, and the junction held 8 bases outside the gene matches. The germline CDR1 and CDR2 sequences are SGHRS and YFSETQ. Written as DNA, the CDR3 is TGCGCCAGCAGCTCCGGGACAGGGGTACTCATGAACACTGAAGCTTTCTTT. Its translation is CASSSGTGVLMNTEAFF.

In this sample, this clonotype turned up many times. This rearrangement joins TRBV28 to TRBJ2-3; the D gene is possibly TRBD1 (5 bases). The CDR3 totals 16 residues. The V end was cut by 5 bases, the J end by 1 base, with 16 bases between. Per the germline V gene, CDR1 is MDHEN and CDR2 is SYDVKM. The CDR3 DNA sequence: TGTGCCAGCAGTGTCCCTCCTGGGGCGGGCACAGATACGCAGTATTTT. Its translation: CASSVPPGAGTDTQYF.

This clonotype occurred many times. This sequence joins TRBV24-1 and TRBJ1-1; 7 bases align to TRBD1. Germline V lookup: CDR1 KGHDR, CDR2 SFDVKD. CDR3 length equals 13 residues. Trimming at V came to 7 bases and at J to 8 bases, leaving 9 bases not matched to a gene. The CDR3 protein is CATRAGTAGEAFF. The CDR3 region has the DNA TGTGCCACCAGGGCTGGGACAGCCGGAGAAGCTTTCTTT.

At least ten counts were recorded for this clonotype. This chain links TRBV28 with TRBJ2-7; possibly TRBD1 for D (6 bases). Germline lookup yields CDR1 MDHEN and CDR2 SYDVKM. Trimming took 6 bases from V and 2 from J, leaving 23 bases between them. This CDR3 region has 17 residues. The CDR3 nucleotides are TGTGCCAGCAGCCATCCGGGACAAATTGTCCTCCCCTACGAGCAGTACTTC. It encodes CASSHPGQIVLPYEQYF.

V and J are TRBV4-3 and TRBJ2-2, with D uncertain. The CDR3 consists of 17 residues. Trimming stripped 3 bases from V and 1 base from J, with 15 bases between. Germline values: CDR1 LGHNA, CDR2 YSLEER. CDR3 sequence reads: CASSHPLGPMNTGELFF. CDR3 nucleotides: TGCGCCAGCAGCCACCCCCTCGGGCCGATGAACACCGGGGAGCTGTTTTTT.

This chain uses TRBV12-3 or TRBV12-4 with TRBJ2-5; weak D call: TRBD2 (5 bases). V was trimmed by 6 bases and J by 1 base, leaving 12 bases between them. The CDR3 runs to 14 residues. CDR3 in amino acids: CASSQSGTQETQYF. CDR3 DNA sequence: TGTGCCAGCAGCCAAAGCGGTACCCAAGAGACCCAGTACTTC.

This clonotype was detected many times. The V and J genes are TRBV28 and TRBJ1-5; D ambiguous. The CDR3 length is 12 residues. V was clipped by 3 bases and J by 10 bases, with 10 bases between them. CDR1 and CDR2 (germline): MDHEN, SYDVKM. The CDR3 DNA is TGTGCCAGCAGTTTTTACTGGGAACCCCAGCATTTT. Translating it yields CASSFYWEPQHF. Drawing the rest from reference TRBV28 and TRBJ1-5, the complete variable domain is DVKVTQSSRYLVKRTGEKVFLECVQDMDHENMFWYRQDPGLGLRLIYFSYDVKMKEKGDIPEGYSVSREKKERFSLILESASTNQTSMYLCASSFYWEPQHFGDGTRLSIL.

At least ten counts were recorded for this clonotype. V is TRBV28 and J is TRBJ2-3; TRBD2 agrees at 8 bases. The CDR3 has 16 amino acids. Losses at the gene ends were 4 bases for V and 2 bases for J; bases not matched to a gene: 8. Germline V CDR1 and CDR2: MDHEN, SYDVKM. The CDR3: CASSYQAGGNTDTQYF. The DNA of the CDR3 is TGTGCCAGCAGTTATCAGGCGGGGGGAAACACAGATACGCAGTATTTT.

Ten or more counts support this clonotype. The V gene is TRBV7-6, the J gene TRBJ2-3; TRBD2 aligns across 7 bases. Germline V gene data show CDR1 as SGHVS and CDR2 as FNYEAQ. J gave up 1 base and V 1 base, and 5 bases lay outside the gene matches. The CDR3 totals 16 residues. CDR3 residues: CASSLDNLAGTDTQYF. The CDR3 nucleotides read TGTGCCAGCAGCTTAGATAACCTAGCGGGCACAGATACGCAGTATTTT.

The V gene is TRBV7-2, the J gene TRBJ2-1; 14 nucleotides match TRBD2. Looked up from germline, CDR1 is SGHTA and CDR2 is FQGNSA. The J segment lost 5 bases and the V segment lost 5 bases, leaving 8 bases of the junction unmatched. The CDR3 has 17 amino acids. CDR3 nucleotides: TGTGCCAGCAGCCTCCGACCGGGACTAGCGGGAGACAATGAGCAGTTCTTC. Translated: CASSLRPGLAGDNEQFF.

This clonotype was observed many times. This chain joins TRBV12-3 or TRBV12-4 and TRBJ1-4; no reliable D call. Trimming pared 1 base from V and 6 bases from J, leaving 9 bases between. The CDR3 runs to 14 residues. The CDR3 sequence: CASSLVGGYEKLFF. DNA for the CDR3: TGTGCCAGCAGTTTAGTCGGCGGGTATGAAAAACTGTTTTTT.

This clonotype was detected ten times or more. The rearrangement links TRBV27 to TRBJ2-5, with D perhaps given as TRBD1 or TRBD2 (6 bases each). Germline loops: CDR1 MNHEY, CDR2 SMNVEV (reference sequence). V lost 2 bases to trimming and J lost 5 bases, with 9 bases between them. The CDR3 runs to 13 residues. CDR3 loop: CASSLRGAETQYF. CDR3 sequence (DNA): TGTGCCAGCAGTTTAAGGGGGGCGGAGACCCAGTACTTC.

Ten or more counts support this clonotype. This rearrangement joins TRBV2 to TRBJ2-5; tentative D call: TRBD1 (5 bases). The CDR3 sequence is 14 residues long. V lost 8 bases and J 5 bases, leaving 18 bases between the germline ends. Looked up from germline, CDR1 is SNHLY and CDR2 is FYNNEI. The CDR3 coding sequence is TGTGCCAGCGGTCGCGGACAAACGGATGAGACCCAGTACTTC. Residues: CASGRGQTDETQYF.

The chain has TRBV5-1 and TRBJ2-5; 8 bases agree with TRBD2. The ends lost 4 bases at V and 3 bases at J; junction bases unmatched: 8. The germline V gene encodes CDR1 SGHRS and CDR2 YFSETQ. The CDR3 runs 15 residues. CDR3 sequence: CASSRRPGLEETQYF. CDR3 nucleotides: TGCGCCAGCAGCCGACGCCCGGGACTAGAAGAGACCCAGTACTTC.

The J gene is TRBJ2-3, the V gene TRBV5-1; TRBD1 matches 8 bases. CDR1 SGHRS and CDR2 YFSETQ come from the germline V gene. The CDR3 consists of 15 residues. Germline trimming cut 0 bases from V and 6 bases from J; bases unmatched to any gene: 6. This chain's CDR3 is CASSLGGRGLDTQYF. The DNA of the CDR3 is TGCGCCAGCAGCTTGGGAGGCAGGGGGCTGGATACGCAGTATTTT.

This clonotype came up many times. This chain links TRBV6-1 with TRBJ2-7, with D hard to call. The germline V and J ends were trimmed by 6 bases and 3 bases, with 15 bases remaining between them. The CDR3 totals 14 residues. Per germline, CDR1 MNHNS and CDR2 SASEGT. DNA of the CDR3: TGTGCCAGCAGCCCGACAAGCGAAAACTACGAGCAGTACTTC. Translated, it gives CASSPTSENYEQYF.

This clonotype was seen a handful of times. V gene TRBV9 combines with J gene TRBJ1-5; 10 nucleotides line up with TRBD1. CDR3 length: 15 residues. J was trimmed by 5 bases and V by 0 bases; bases with no gene match: 2. CDR1 SGDLS and CDR2 YYNGEE come from the germline V gene. CDR3 bases: TGTGCCAGCAGCGTAGGAGGGACAGGGGATCAGCCCCAGCATTTT. Its protein is CASSVGGTGDQPQHF.

The chain uses TRBV5-4 and TRBJ2-1; D is perhaps TRBD1 (6 bases). The CDR3 is 13 amino acids. Germline V lookup: CDR1 SGHNT, CDR2 YYREEE (reference sequence). V lost 2 bases and J 6 bases, leaving 9 bases between the germline ends. The CDR3 DNA reads as TGTGCCAGCAGCTTTCAGGGGCCCAATGAGCAGTTCTTC. The encoded protein is CASSFQGPNEQFF.

V and J are TRBV29-1 and TRBJ1-2; 9 bases are shared with TRBD1. Trimming cost V 6 bases and J 8 bases; bases outside gene matches: 10. CDR1 and CDR2 from the germline V gene are SQVTM and ANQGSEA. This CDR3 spans 13 amino acids. CDR3 sequence (DNA): TGCAGCGTGCCGTTGGGACAGGGCTCCGGCTACACCTTC. This gives the protein CSVPLGQGSGYTF.

This clonotype has a count of ten or more. V gene TRBV6-1 combines with J gene TRBJ2-5, with D unresolved. Germline V gene sequence: CDR1 MNHNS, CDR2 SASEGT. Trimming pared 7 bases from V and 4 bases from J, leaving 13 bases between. This CDR3 is 13 amino acids long. CDR3 coding DNA: TGTGCCAGCACTGTAAACTCCCGAGAGACCCAGTACTTC. Translated: CASTVNSRETQYF.

Details on this clonotype: A much larger clone lies one base from this, so it may be a read error. In nucleotides, the CDR3 is TGTGCCAGCAGTCCCGAGGGTGCCTACGAGCAGTGCTTC. Translated, it gives CASSPEGAYEQCF. This chain connects TRBV28 to TRBJ2-7, with TRBD2 as a possible D gene (5 bases). In germline, CDR1 is MDHEN, CDR2 SYDVKM. CDR3 length: 13 residues.